The clone carrying this T cell receptor (beta chain) was counted between two and nine times. This table comes from immunoSEQ multiplex PCR, and its TCRdb copy is limited to in-frame clones, with some not included. Here the sample spans fewer than 110,000 clones, about 92% being singletons. The sample belongs to a study of blood T cell repertoires in COVID-19. Germline-derived CDR1 and CDR2 are LNHDA and SQIVND (reference sequence). V was pared by 5 bases and J by 0 bases, with 7 bases of the junction left unmatched. The length of the CDR3 is 15 residues. The receptor was isolated from a man aged 50 to 59 with active COVID-19. Sequences were obtained from peripheral blood. J is TRBJ2-7 and V is TRBV19; 7 bases map to TRBD2. CDR3 sequence (DNA): TGTGCCAGTAGTCTCCTGGCGGGAGACTCCTACGAGCAGTACTTC. Translation: CASSLLAGDSYEQYF. The full variable domain, in which reference TRBV19 and TRBJ2-7 provide the parts outside the CDR3, is DGGITQSPKYLFRKEGQNVTLSCEQNLNHDAMYWYRQDPGQGLRLIYYSQIVNDFQKGDIAEGYSVSREKKESFPLTVTSAQKNPTAFYLCASSLLAGDSYEQYFGPGTRLTVT.